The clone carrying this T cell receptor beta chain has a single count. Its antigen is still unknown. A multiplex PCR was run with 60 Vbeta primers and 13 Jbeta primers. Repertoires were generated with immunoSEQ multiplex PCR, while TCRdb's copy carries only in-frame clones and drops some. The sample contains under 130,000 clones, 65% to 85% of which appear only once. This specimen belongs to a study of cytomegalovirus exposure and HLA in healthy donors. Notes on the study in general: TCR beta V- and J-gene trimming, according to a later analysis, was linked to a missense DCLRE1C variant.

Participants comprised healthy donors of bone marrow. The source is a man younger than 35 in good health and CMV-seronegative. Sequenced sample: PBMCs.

Here the CDR3 reads CASSYRAGSHNEQYF. CDR3 sequence (DNA): TGTGCCAGCAGTTACCGCGCCGGGAGCCACAACGAGCAGTACTTC. This sequence joins TRBV6-6 and TRBJ2-7, with a weak D call TRBD2 (6 bases). There are 15 residues in the CDR3. The V gene lost 2 bases and the J gene lost 5 bases, with 16 bases spanning the gap. The germline CDR1 and CDR2 sequences are MNHNY and SVGAGI (reference sequence).